These 11 T cell receptor beta chains were all obtained from the same sample, sequenced in a study of blood T cells in healthy people across ages. Primed by a sample-barcoded 5' primer and a J-beta primer mix, a second PCR proceeded for roughly 7 to 11 cycles. TCRdb analysed the 5' RACE reads with MiXCR anew, one entry per CDR3 protein. The sample contains about 700,000 distinct CDR3 sequences, 32% of which appear only once. Sequencing input: blood. The receptors were sampled from a woman older than 75 in good health.

This clonotype was seen only a few times. Being one base from a much bigger clone, this may be a read error. V gene TRBV9 combines with J gene TRBJ2-1, with 8 bases matching TRBD1. The CDR3 runs 12 residues. Germline V gives CDR1 SGDLS, CDR2 YYNGEE. V trimming: 4 bases; J trimming: 15 bases; junction bases outside the gene matches: 9. For the CDR3, the DNA is TGTGCCAGCAGCCAAGGACAGGGTGTGGCGTTCTTC. Its translation is CASSQGQGVAFF.

The J gene is TRBJ2-1, the V gene TRBV28; 7 bases align to TRBD2. Trimming cost V 3 bases and J 8 bases; bases outside gene matches: 19. The length of the CDR3 is 18 residues. Per the germline V gene, CDR1 is MDHEN and CDR2 is SYDVKM. This CDR3 is CASSLLGGSANLHDEQFF. As DNA, the CDR3 is TGTGCCAGCAGTTTGCTAGGCGGGAGTGCAAATTTACATGATGAGCAGTTCTTC.

This clonotype was counted ten times or more. The chain has TRBV10-3 and TRBJ1-1, with D possibly matching TRBD1 (5 bases). The V end lost 5 bases, the J end lost 5 bases, and 9 bases lay between the germline ends. CDR3 size: 12 residues. The germline V gene has CDR1 ENHRY and CDR2 SYGVKD. CDR3: CAISLQGTEAFF. CDR3 coding DNA: TGTGCCATCAGTCTCCAGGGAACTGAAGCTTTCTTT.

The sample holds one count of this clonotype. The chain couples TRBV18 to TRBJ1-1; 12 bases align to TRBD1. Germline lookup yields CDR1 KGHSH and CDR2 LQKENI. This CDR3 is built from 16 residues. V lost 4 bases and J lost 7; bases outside the gene matches: 10. This CDR3 reads CASSLRDRGLAGEAFF. The CDR3 bases are TGTGCCAGCTCACTCCGGGACAGGGGGCTGGCTGGTGAAGCTTTCTTT.

In this sample, this clonotype turned up once. The CDR3 here is CSARDATREHFYNEQFF. The CDR3, as DNA: TGCAGTGCTAGAGATGCTACGCGGGAGCATTTTTACAATGAGCAGTTCTTC. The rearrangement uses TRBV20-1 and TRBJ2-1; 7 bases are a match to TRBD2. CDR1 is DFQATT, CDR2 SNEGSKA, per germline (reference sequence). After removal of 0 bases from V and 4 bases from J, the junction contained 12 bases not matched to a gene. The length of the CDR3 is 17 residues.

This clonotype was observed at least ten times. CDR3 loop: CASSVGTSGTLETQYF. For the CDR3, the DNA is TGTGCCAGCAGCGTCGGGACTAGCGGTACGCTGGAGACCCAGTACTTC. This chain links TRBV5-5 with TRBJ2-5; 11 nucleotides align to TRBD2. Germline CDR1 is SGHKS and CDR2 is YYEKEE (reference sequence). This CDR3 is 16 amino acids long. J lost 5 bases, V lost 4 bases, and 10 bases had no gene match.

Comments on this clonotype: A much bigger clone sits one base away, suggesting this may be a read error. The gene calls are TRBV5-6 and TRBJ2-5, with a tentative D call TRBD2 (6 bases). The J call is uncertain, as TRBJ2-1 better fits the DNA end. CDR1 is SGHDT and CDR2 is YYEEEE in the germline V gene. CDR3 length: 14 amino acids. The CDR3 reads CASSWVAAQETQFF. DNA of the CDR3: TGTGCCAGCAGCTGGGTAGCGGCGCAAGAGACCCAGTTCTTC.

In its sample, this clonotype was seen a few times. The chain couples TRBV6-2 or TRBV6-3 to TRBJ1-5; D is ambiguous. V was pared by 3 bases and J by 6 bases, with 15 bases between. The germline V gene encodes CDR1 MNHEY and CDR2 SVGEGT. This CDR3 contains 15 residues. CDR3 DNA sequence: TGTGCCAGCAGTTATCTAGCAGGAGATGGTCAGCCCCAGCATTTT. It encodes CASSYLAGDGQPQHF.

J is TRBJ1-2 and V is TRBV28; D uncertain. V was shortened by 5 bases and J by 3 bases, with 10 bases between the two germline ends. Germline CDR1 and CDR2: MDHEN and SYDVKM. This CDR3 has 13 amino acids. The CDR3 DNA is TGTGCCAGCAGTCCCCTCGGCCACTATGGCTACACCTTC. Translated: CASSPLGHYGYTF.

On this clonotype: This clone may be a read error of a much larger clone one base away. This sequence joins TRBV6-1 and TRBJ2-1; tentatively, D is TRBD2 (6 bases). CDR3 length: 15 residues. Germline V lookup: CDR1 MNHNS, CDR2 SASEGT. The CDR3 sequence is CAGRRLGEYNNEQFF. CDR3 bases: TGTGCCGGCAGGAGACTAGGAGAATATAACAATGAGCAGTTCTTC.

This clonotype was seen ten or more times. The chain joins TRBV20-1 to TRBJ2-7, with no clear D. V was shortened by 2 bases and J by 3 bases, with 11 bases between the two germline ends. The CDR3 extends over 13 amino acids. The germline V gene encodes CDR1 DFQATT and CDR2 SNEGSKA (reference sequence). For the CDR3, the DNA is TGCAGTGCTAGATATAGTGGTAACTACGAGCAGTACTTC. Its translation is CSARYSGNYEQYF.